This T cell receptor beta chain was recovered during a study of T cells after yellow fever vaccination. Overall study results and limits: Shared CD4/CD8 clonotypes were a small share, likely from convergent recombination.

Template-switching 5'RACE yielded the TCR cDNA; a universal primer site and UMIs were added in the process. TCRdb re-analysed the 5' RACE reads in MiXCR, keeping a single row per CDR3 protein. The sample holds roughly 140,000 distinct CDR3 sequences, approximately 7.7% seen once. As for this clonotype: The antigen remains unidentified. A much more abundant neighbour one base away suggests this may be a read error.

Trimming removed 0 bases at V and 7 bases at J, with 10 bases between. The CDR3 sequence is 14 residues long. Germline V gene sequence: CDR1 SGHTA, CDR2 FQGNSA. This receptor was obtained from a man in his thirties or forties who received the YFV17D yellow fever vaccine. The chain carries TRBV7-2 and TRBJ2-4; the D is unclear. Specimen: CD4+ T cells sorted from PBMCs, collected 5 days after the yellow fever booster vaccination. CDR3 DNA sequence: TGTGCCAGCAGCTTAGCGCAGCAGAGGAACATTCAGTACTTC. Its translation is CASSLAQQRNIQYF.